This TCR beta chain was sequenced in a study of blood T cell repertoires in COVID-19. About this clone: Its ends do not fully match the called genes, so a read error is possible.

Profiled with immunoSEQ multiplex PCR; TCRdb holds only in-frame clones, not every one. Among hundreds of thousands of clones listed, about 91% were seen once. The CDR3 runs 15 residues. Germline values: CDR1 LGHDT, CDR2 YNNKEL (reference sequence). The sequencing input was PBMCs or T cells enriched from blood (not recorded which). This receptor was identified in a woman aged 40 to 50 with acute COVID-19. V usage is TRBV3-1 (or the pseudogene TRBV3-2) and J usage is TRBJ2-1, with 10 positions matching TRBD2. The CDR3 reads CASTQAGGFVNEQFF. CDR3 bases: TGTGCCAGCACCCAAGCGGGAGGGTTTGTTAATGAGCAGTTCTTC.